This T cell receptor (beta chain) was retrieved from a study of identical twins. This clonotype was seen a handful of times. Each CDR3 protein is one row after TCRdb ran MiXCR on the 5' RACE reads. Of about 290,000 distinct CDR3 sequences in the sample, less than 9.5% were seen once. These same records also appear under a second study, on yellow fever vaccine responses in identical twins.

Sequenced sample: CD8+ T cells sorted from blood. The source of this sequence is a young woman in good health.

The DNA of the CDR3 is TGTGCCAGCAGTGAAGCCGACAGGGTATGGACCAAAAACATTCAGTACTTC. It is translated as CASSEADRVWTKNIQYF. The V call is TRBV6-1, the J call TRBJ2-4; 7 nucleotides line up with TRBD1. Germline V gene sequence: CDR1 MNHNS, CDR2 SASEGT. The trim removed 0 bases at V and 2 bases at J, leaving 7 bases unmatched. The CDR3 totals 17 residues.